This T cell receptor (beta chain) was sequenced for a study of Ad26.COV2.S vaccination and SARS-CoV-2 variants. Study background: Participant was drawn from the COV1001 Ad26.COV2.S trial arm. Administration of Ad26.COV2.S was intramuscular, either once or twice 56 days apart.

This clone was observed a few times. The antigen is undetermined. This table comes from immunoSEQ multiplex PCR, and its TCRdb copy is limited to in-frame clones, with some not included. This sample has 380,000 or so clones, with 80% to 90% found just once. Described treatment: 15 to 20 received Ad26.COV2.S at low or high dose, single or two shots; a few received placebo; per-sample allocation not given. Sampling took place 63 days after the first vaccine or placebo injection. Study outcomes and limitations: People who got the vaccine had more spike-specific TCR breadth than people who got placebo.

CDR3 length: 15 amino acids. Trimming pared 4 bases from V and 7 bases from J, leaving 14 bases between. CDR1 LGHNA and CDR2 YSLEER come from the germline V gene. The source was peripheral blood, collected in a trial of Ad26.COV2.S vaccine versus placebo. This clonotype originated in a person between 18 and 60 years old who received the Ad26.COV2.S COVID-19 vaccine or a placebo. The J gene is TRBJ1-6, the V gene TRBV4-3; TRBD1 is a possible D gene (6 bases). Written as DNA, the CDR3 is TGCGCCAGCAGCCCGCGAGGGGGGATGAATTCACCCCTCCACTTT. This codes for CASSPRGGMNSPLHF.